Shown below are 24 T cell receptor beta chains from a single sample sequenced in a study of T cell clonality in common variable immunodeficiency. Repertoires were generated with immunoSEQ multiplex PCR, while TCRdb's copy carries only in-frame clones and drops some. The specimen gives more than 45,000 clones without singletons; the ten biggest hold about 5.9%. The sequenced sample consisted of peripheral blood mononuclear cells. Receptor source: a person between 18 and 75 years old in good health.

This clone showed up many times. Coverage ceases 3 residues before the CDR3 finishes, and the germline J gene fills in the end. The chain joins TRBV5-1 to TRBJ1-1; TRBD1 matches 7 bases. V gave up 0 bases and J gave up 7 bases; unmatched junction bases: 9. The CDR3 extends over 15 amino acids. Germline assignment: CDR1 SGHRS and CDR2 YFSETQ. The CDR3 reads CASSLVEGDSDEAFF. CDR3 DNA, as far as it was read: TGCGCCAGCAGCTTGGTAGAGGGGGACAGCGATGAA.

This clone was seen many times. Read sequence stops 3 residues before the CDR3 end, and the germline J gene provides the missing end. V gene TRBV10-1 combines with J gene TRBJ2-1; 9 bases map to TRBD2. Germline values: CDR1 WNHNN, CDR2 SYGVQD (reference sequence). This CDR3 comprises 16 residues. V lost 4 bases to trimming and J lost 4 bases; unmatched junction nucleotides: 8. The CDR3 spells CASSGTGLAGYNEQFF. CDR3 DNA, as far as it was read: TGCGCCAGCAGTGGGACAGGCCTAGCGGGGTACAATGAG.

Details on this clone: The read terminates 3 residues ahead of where the CDR3 ends, so the germline J gene completes it. This chain connects TRBV5-6 to TRBJ2-3; D possibly corresponds to TRBD1 (6 bases). Germline V CDR1 and CDR2: SGHDT, YYEEEE. The CDR3 sequence is 14 residues long. The part of the CDR3 DNA that was read is TGTGCCAGCAGTCTCGGGACACCCGAGCAGACG. This gives the protein CASSLGTPEQT. The CDR3 as a whole reads CASSLGTPEQTQYF.

This clone has a count of ten or more. The read gets to within 3 residues of the CDR3 end, and the germline J gene fills in the rest. The V call is TRBV6-1, the J call TRBJ2-1; D not certain. The CDR3 runs to 14 residues. V was trimmed by 4 bases and J by 4 bases, leaving 11 bases between them. The V gene's germline CDR1 is MNHNS and CDR2 SASEGT. The covered CDR3 bases are TGTGCCAGCAGTGCGTCGACTGGTTACAATGAG. Protein: CASSASTGYNE. The whole CDR3 sequence is CASSASTGYNEQFF.

This clone has at least ten counts. The missing CDR3 end, 3 residues past where the read stops, is filled in from the germline J gene. The chain recombines TRBV12-3 or TRBV12-4 with TRBJ2-3; 8 nucleotides agree with TRBD1. The CDR3 has 15 residues. J lost 6 bases, V lost 7 bases, and 12 bases had no gene match. This CDR3 is CASNLDGTGLDTQYF. CDR3 DNA, as far as it was read: TGTGCCAGCAACCTAGACGGGACAGGCCTTGATACG.

This clone appeared a few times. The read terminates 3 residues before the CDR3 end, so the remaining end is supplied by the germline J gene. The rearrangement joins TRBV23-1 to TRBJ1-2; unclear D gene. TRBV23-1 is flagged as an ORF with uncertain function. The CDR3 contains 13 residues. CDR3 sequence reads: CASSQLAGRDYTF. The sequenced CDR3 bases are TGCGCCAGCAGTCAATTGGCAGGCCGCGAC.

This clone was seen a few times. The read ends 3 residues shy of where the CDR3 ends; the end is completed using the germline J gene. V gene TRBV30 combines with J gene TRBJ1-2; weak D call: TRBD1 (5 bases). The CDR3 length is 16 residues. The germline V gene encodes CDR1 GTSNPN and CDR2 SVGIG (reference sequence). Partial CDR3 DNA: TGTGCCTGGAGGGCGGGACTAGCAGGAATCCCAGATACC. Amino acid sequence: CAWRAGLAGIPDT. The full CDR3 protein is CAWRAGLAGIPDTYTF.

This clone was observed many times. The read ends 3 residues before the CDR3 terminus; that terminus is restored from the germline J gene. This chain uses TRBV19 with TRBJ2-2, with D perhaps TRBD1 (7 bases). The CDR3 covers 18 residues. V dropped 1 base and J dropped 6 bases, with 21 bases sitting between them. Germline-derived CDR1 and CDR2 are LNHDA and SQIVND (reference sequence). The CDR3 region is CASSIGGGTAGPAGELFF. The sequenced CDR3 bases are TGTGCCAGTAGTATAGGGGGCGGGACAGCTGGTCCGGCCGGGGAG. Using reference TRBV19 and TRBJ2-2 for the parts outside the CDR3, the full variable domain is DGGITQSPKYLFRKEGQNVTLSCEQNLNHDAMYWYRQDPGQGLRLIYYSQIVNDFQKGDIAEGYSVSREKKESFPLTVTSAQKNPTAFYLCASSIGGGTAGPAGELFFGEGSRLTVL.

This clone was picked up many times. The CDR3 goes on 3 residues after the read ends, and that part is filled in from the germline J gene. This sequence joins TRBV4-2 and TRBJ2-7; tentative D call: TRBD1 (8 bases). Germline CDR1 and CDR2: LGHNA and YNFKEQ. The CDR3 consists of 14 residues. Trimming stripped 2 bases from V and 5 bases from J, with 13 bases between. The CDR3 sequence is CASSQTGGVNEQYF. CDR3 DNA, as far as it was read: TGTGCCAGCAGCCAAACAGGGGGGGTCAACGAG.

This clone appeared many times. With the read ending 3 residues before the CDR3 end, the germline J gene is used to fill in that end. V gene TRBV4-1 combines with J gene TRBJ2-3; the match to TRBD2 covers 9 bases. Germline-derived CDR1 and CDR2 are MGHRA and YSYEKL. After removal of 1 base from V and 8 bases from J, the junction contained 13 bases not matched to a gene. This CDR3 comprises 17 residues. CDR3 bases read: TGCGCCAGCAGCCAAGGTCTAGCGGGGCAAGAGAGGGCTACG. Translating it yields CASSQGLAGQERAT. From start to end, the CDR3 is CASSQGLAGQERATQYF.

This clone came up many times. The read ends 3 residues early relative to the CDR3; the germline J gene fills the gap. V and J are TRBV9 and TRBJ2-3; TRBD1 is a possible D gene (6 bases). Germline V gene data show CDR1 as SGDLS and CDR2 as YYNGEE. V was pared by 0 bases and J by 4 bases, with 18 bases between. The CDR3 is made up of 17 amino acids. The CDR3 spells CASSVDGGAGMSDTQYF. CDR3 DNA, as far as it was read: TGTGCCAGCAGCGTAGATGGGGGCGCGGGTATGTCAGATACG.

This clone was seen repeatedly, ten times or more. The CDR3 end lies 3 residues beyond the end of the read and is filled in from the germline J gene. The chain joins TRBV2 to TRBJ2-3, with D possibly being TRBD2 (5 bases). The CDR3 has 13 residues. Trimming took 7 bases from V and 3 from J, leaving 11 bases between them. Germline lookup yields CDR1 SNHLY and CDR2 FYNNEI. The CDR3 DNA, read in part, is TGTGCCAGCACCATGGACTGGACAGATACG. This sequence encodes CASTMDWTDT. The whole CDR3 is CASTMDWTDTQYF.

This clone was seen at least ten times. The read terminates 3 residues before the CDR3 end, so the remaining end is supplied by the germline J gene. J is TRBJ1-3 and V is TRBV5-1; 10 nucleotides match TRBD1. Germline assignment: CDR1 SGHRS and CDR2 YFSETQ. The trim removed 4 bases at V and 2 bases at J, leaving 6 bases unmatched. This CDR3 spans 16 amino acids. CDR3 sequence reads: CASSPTGTGAGNTIYF. CDR3 bases read: TGCGCCAGCAGCCCAACCGGGACAGGGGCTGGAAACACC.

The table lists this clone with many counts. The germline gene is not matched at one end of the junction; a read error may be the cause. Read data end 3 residues before the CDR3 end; the end is taken from the germline J gene. This sequence joins TRBV4-2 and TRBJ2-1; D unresolved. CDR1 LGHNA and CDR2 YNFKEQ come from the germline V gene. The CDR3 consists of 14 residues. The DNA read from the CDR3 is TGCGCCAGCAGCCAAGTCCGCTCCTACAATGAG. It yields the protein CASSQVRSYNE. The full CDR3 protein reads CASSQVRSYNEQFF.

In its sample, this clone was seen many times. The CDR3 end lies 3 residues beyond the end of the read and is filled in from the germline J gene. The V call is TRBV5-4, the J call TRBJ2-2; a weak D match, TRBD2 (6 bases). The CDR3 runs 14 residues. The germline V gene has CDR1 SGHNT and CDR2 YYREEE (reference sequence). The germline V and J ends were trimmed by 4 bases and 2 bases, with 9 bases remaining between them. The CDR3 sequence is CASSPGTNTGELFF. The sequenced CDR3 bases are TGTGCCAGCAGCCCCGGGACTAACACCGGGGAG.

This clone was seen a handful of times. The read finishes 3 residues shy of the CDR3 end, and the germline J gene is used to complete it. V is TRBV19 and J is TRBJ2-4; TRBD1 matches 7 bases. This CDR3 spans 14 amino acids. Germline V gene sequence: CDR1 LNHDA, CDR2 SQIVND (reference sequence). V dropped 4 bases and J dropped 2; count of bases not matched to a gene: 2. The chain's CDR3 is CASSNRGSKNIQYF. The sequenced part of the CDR3 DNA is TGTGCCAGTAGTAACAGGGGATCCAAAAACATT.

This clone appeared a few times. The read terminates 3 residues ahead of where the CDR3 ends, so the germline J gene completes it. The chain joins TRBV6-1 to TRBJ1-1; 10 nucleotides match TRBD1. The germline V gene encodes CDR1 MNHNS and CDR2 SASEGT. The CDR3 is 15 residues long. The sequenced part of the CDR3 DNA is TGTGCCAGCAGTGAAGGGGGACAGGGGAGCGACGAG. Its translation is CASSEGGQGSDE. The whole CDR3 is CASSEGGQGSDEAFF.

This clone has a count of ten or more. Read data end 3 residues before the CDR3 end; the end is taken from the germline J gene. The gene calls are TRBV18 and TRBJ2-3; unclear D gene. V lost 6 bases and J lost 5, with 12 bases in between. From germline, CDR1 is KGHSH and CDR2 LQKENI. The CDR3 runs to 13 residues. CDR3 DNA (partial): TGTGCCAGCTCGCCCCGCGGCGAAGATACG. Translated, it gives CASSPRGEDT. The whole CDR3 protein is CASSPRGEDTQYF.

CDR3 region: CASSKRFGTNEKLFF. The part of the CDR3 DNA that was read is TGTGCCAGCAGTAAAAGGTTCGGGACTAATGAAAAG. The chain has TRBV7-6 and TRBJ2-2; TRBD2 aligns across 7 bases. The observed sequence ends 3 residues before the CDR3 terminus, with the missing tail filled in from the germline J gene. Germline CDR1 reads SGHVS; CDR2 reads FNYEAQ. This CDR3 spans 15 amino acids. Based on the CDR3 plus reference TRBV7-6 and TRBJ2-2, the full variable domain is GAGVSQSPRYKVTKRGQDVALRCDPISGHVSLYWYRQALGQGPEFLTYFNYEAQQDKSGLPNDRFSAERPEGSISTLTIQRTEQRDSAMYRCASSKRFGTNEKLFFGEGSRLTVL.

This clone was observed at least ten times. The DNA ends 3 residues before the CDR3 does, and the rest of the CDR3 is filled in from the germline J gene. The chain has TRBV19 and TRBJ2-7, with 7 bases aligning to TRBD1. The germline V gene encodes CDR1 LNHDA and CDR2 SQIVND (reference sequence). This CDR3 is built from 17 residues. The V segment lost 1 base and the J segment 0 bases; nucleotides outside the gene matches: 9. The CDR3 protein is CASSIGWGRDSSYEQYF. CDR3 DNA, as far as it was read: TGTGCCAGTAGTATAGGTTGGGGACGGGACAGCTCCTACGAG.

This clone was seen many times. The CDR3 reads CAWSDLDARYEQFF. CDR3 bases read: TGTGCCTGGAGTGACCTTGATGCTAGATATGAG. The chain is built from TRBV30 and TRBJ2-1; no definite D call. The read falls 3 residues short of the CDR3 end, and the missing part is taken from the germline J gene. Germline CDR1 is GTSNPN and CDR2 is SVGIG (reference sequence). The germline V and J ends were trimmed by 1 base and 8 bases, with 15 bases remaining between them. This CDR3 is 14 amino acids long. Full variable domain (remainder filled in from reference TRBV30 and TRBJ2-1): SQTIHQWPATLVQPVGSPLSLECTVEGTSNPNLYWYRQAAGRGLQLLFYSVGIGQISSEVPQNLSASRPQDRQFILSSKKLLLSDSGFYLCAWSDLDARYEQFFGPGTRLTVL.

This clone was counted at least ten times. The read gets to within 3 residues of the CDR3 end, and the germline J gene fills in the rest. This same CDR3 is encoded by further DNA sequences in the sample. The gene calls are TRBV2 and TRBJ2-7; D is perhaps TRBD1 (6 bases). The CDR3 has 13 residues. The germline V and J ends were trimmed by 3 bases and 0 bases, with 6 bases remaining between them. Germline CDR1 SNHLY, CDR2 FYNNEI. CDR3 region: CASSEDSSYEQYF. CDR3 DNA (partial): TGTGCCAGCAGTGAGGACAGCTCCTACGAG.

This clone was counted many times. The missing CDR3 end, 3 residues past where the read stops, is filled in from the germline J gene. V is TRBV4-1 and J is TRBJ2-7, with D possibly TRBD1 on 6 matching bases. This CDR3 has 11 residues. Germline V lookup: CDR1 MGHRA, CDR2 YSYEKL. V was pared by 4 bases and J by 5 bases, with 6 bases between. The CDR3 reads CASSPGDEQYF. The CDR3 bases that were read are TGCGCCAGCAGCCCAGGGGACGAG.

Remarks on this clone: Read sequence stops 3 residues before the CDR3 end, and the germline J gene provides the missing end. The V call is TRBV18, the J call TRBJ2-4; 8 bases line up with TRBD2. Germline loops: CDR1 KGHSH, CDR2 LQKENI. The CDR3 extends over 16 amino acids. The part of the CDR3 DNA that was read is TGTGCCAGCTCACCACTGGCGGGGGGTGAACTTGATGGT. Translated: CASSPLAGGELDG. The full CDR3 protein reads CASSPLAGGELDGQYF.